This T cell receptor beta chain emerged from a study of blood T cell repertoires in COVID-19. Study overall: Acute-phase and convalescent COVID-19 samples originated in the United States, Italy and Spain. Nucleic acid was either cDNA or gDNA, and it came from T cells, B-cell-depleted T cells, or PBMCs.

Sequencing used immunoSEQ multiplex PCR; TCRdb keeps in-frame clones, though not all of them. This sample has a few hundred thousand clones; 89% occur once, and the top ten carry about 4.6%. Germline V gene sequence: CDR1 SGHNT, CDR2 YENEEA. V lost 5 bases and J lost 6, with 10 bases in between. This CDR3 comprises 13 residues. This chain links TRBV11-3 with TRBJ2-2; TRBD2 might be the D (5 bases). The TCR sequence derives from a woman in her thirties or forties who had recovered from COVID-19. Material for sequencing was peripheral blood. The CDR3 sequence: CASSNPSPGELFF. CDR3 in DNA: TGTGCCAGCAGCAACCCTAGCCCCGGGGAGCTGTTTTTT.